This T cell receptor (beta chain) appears in the sequencing data of a study of blood T cell repertoires in COVID-19. Study-level information: Specimens from acute and convalescent COVID-19 originated in the United States, Italy and Spain. PBMCs, B-cell-depleted T cells, or T cells were the source of the cDNA or gDNA that made up the material.

The germline gives CDR1 SGHRS, CDR2 YFSETQ. The CDR3 length is 17 residues. The trim removed 5 bases at V and 1 base at J, leaving 14 bases unmatched. Authors' analysis steps: Estimation of nucleated cell counts relied on the amplification of reference gene primers. TCRdb's table, derived via immunoSEQ multiplex PCR, lists solely in-frame clones and lacks some. V, J and clone size reflect that table, while D and trimming were determined from the DNA. Among about 89,000 clones listed, 60% to 85% were seen once. The receptor was isolated from a human donor in a cohort sampled during active COVID-19. This sequence joins TRBV5-1 and TRBJ2-7; TRBD1 agrees at 8 bases. Sequencing was performed on peripheral blood. Here the CDR3 DNA reads TGCGCCAGCAGGCTGGAAGTCCGGGACAGGCATTCCTACGAGCAGTACTTC. Translation gives CASRLEVRDRHSYEQYF.